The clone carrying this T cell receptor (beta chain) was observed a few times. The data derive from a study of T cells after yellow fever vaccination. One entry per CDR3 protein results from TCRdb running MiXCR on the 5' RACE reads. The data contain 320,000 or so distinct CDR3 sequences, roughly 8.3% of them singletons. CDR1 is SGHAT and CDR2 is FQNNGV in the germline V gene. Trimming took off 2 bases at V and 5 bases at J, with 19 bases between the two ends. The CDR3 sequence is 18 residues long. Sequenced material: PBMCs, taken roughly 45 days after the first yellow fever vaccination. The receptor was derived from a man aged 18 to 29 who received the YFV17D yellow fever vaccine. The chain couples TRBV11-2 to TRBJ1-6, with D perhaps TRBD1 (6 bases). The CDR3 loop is CASSLRRQGWRDNSPLHF. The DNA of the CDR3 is TGTGCCAGCAGCTTACGTCGTCAGGGGTGGCGCGATAATTCACCCCTCCACTTT.